This TCR beta chain came from a study of T cells in Graves' hyperthyroidism and ophthalmopathy (dated by TCRdb to the late 2010s). Notes on the research overall: Peripheral blood was sampled at the time of initial diagnosis, prior to any treatment. To identify TCR V-J signatures that set the groups apart, the researchers used a discovery cohort of about a hundred patients, made up of fewer than 50 with Graves' ophthalmopathy and some 58 with stable Graves' hyperthyroidism. Prospective prediction of ophthalmopathy was tested in an independent validation cohort consisting of under 20 hyperthyroidism patients and about 17 patients who later progressed to ophthalmopathy. For training and testing, the 100 or so patients in the discovery cohort were randomly divided in a 7:3 ratio. The study also compared thyroid tissue and blood T-cell repertoires from five or six Graves' hyperthyroidism patients. After blood sampling, hyperthyroidism patients were treated with methimazole at a starting dose of 30 mg daily, and ophthalmopathy patients were treated with high-dose intravenous methylprednisolone. According to the paper, TCR Vbeta CDR3 sequencing was carried out on some 130 peripheral blood samples, which came from fewer than 50 ophthalmopathy, around 74 hyperthyroidism and about 17 progressor patients. Paper-wide results and their limitations: Blood samples also contained most of the expanded thyroid clonotypes (frequency above 0.001), which suggests that blood repertoires may reflect thyroid immune responses. Ophthalmopathy was separated from stable hyperthyroidism by a 13 V-J signature model, with around 88% sensitivity and about 81% specificity obtained in cross-validation and 80%/75% obtained in testing. Sample size was not statistically predetermined, and blinding of investigators to group allocation was not performed. In validation, progression to ophthalmopathy was predicted by the model with about 70% sensitivity and around 76% specificity, a median of around 6.5 months before onset.

As to this clonotype: Its antigen specificity is not known. No much larger clone is present one base from it, and per-base qualities are unavailable.

Graves' hyperthyroidism was defined as stable when no progression to ophthalmopathy occurred over 18 months of follow-up. Hyperthyroidism patients were aged 18 to 65 years and newly diagnosed, with disease duration of less than 2 months. Exclusion was applied to patients with uncontrolled infections, other autoimmune diseases, pregnancy or lactation. Clinical symptoms, serum thyroxine and TRAb, thyroid ultrasound, and orbital computed tomography formed the basis for the diagnoses. PBMCs were isolated from around 10 ml of fresh peripheral blood by Ficoll-Paque density gradient centrifugation. Total RNA was extracted with Trizol reagent, and quality was checked on an Agilent 2100 Bioanalyzer. Amplification of TCR beta CDR3 regions was carried out from RNA transcripts. The TCR CDR3 was subjected to a first round of RT-PCR using the HTBI primer set and the Qiagen OneStep RT-PCR kit. Libraries were constructed in a second round of multiplex PCR, after which size selection and purification were performed. The libraries were sequenced on an Illumina HiSeq2000 using paired-end 100 bp reads. On the authors' methods: Raw data were processed with SOAPnuke, discarding reads with adapters, uncalled bases, mean Phred below 15, or no exact constant-primer or identifier match. COPE v1.2.5 was used to merge the high-quality paired reads, and each unique nucleotide sequence was defined as a clonotype. MiTCR v1.1 was used to align the clonotypes against IMGT TRBV, TRBD and TRBJ reference segments. The analysis included only V-J combinations with a frequency above 0.0001, which together covered around 99% of the repertoires. A TCS score was defined as the ratio between F50 (clonal expansion) and ExV (chaos), using BLOSUM62-based TCRdist between CDR3 peptides within each V-J. Welch's t-statistics and random forest reduced 514 V-J features to about 12, which were used in a naive Bayes classifier (R e1071). The similarity between thyroid and blood repertoires was quantified using the Morisita-Horn index. In-frame beta chains were kept once TCRdb had trimmed the public reads at Q25 with fastp and called clones with MiXCR. Duplicate CDR3 protein sequences are folded into a single record with the most common DNA and genes. TCRdb's processing, not the authors', yielded these V and J calls. The sample records roughly 800,000 distinct CDR3 sequences, around 38% of which are singletons. Together, the top ten hold 8% to 9% of the sample.

The sample taken for sequencing was blood. This TCR derives from a man aged 18 to 29 with Graves' hyperthyroidism.

The sequence in DNA is TGTGCCAGCAGCGATCGACTAGCGGGGGGCAATGAGCAGTACTTC. It codes for CASSDRLAGGNEQYF. The chain is assembled from TRBV7-9 and TRBJ2-7, with 13 junctional bases fitting TRBD2. Relative to germline, V is missing 5 bases and J is missing 7 bases, with 8 bases of the junction outside any gene match. Its CDR3 holds 15 amino acids, cysteine through phenylalanine. This entry keeps only the CDR3 DNA: 45 bases, framed from base 1. Taken from the germline V gene (reference sequence), the CDR1 and CDR2 loops are SEHNR and FQNEAQ.